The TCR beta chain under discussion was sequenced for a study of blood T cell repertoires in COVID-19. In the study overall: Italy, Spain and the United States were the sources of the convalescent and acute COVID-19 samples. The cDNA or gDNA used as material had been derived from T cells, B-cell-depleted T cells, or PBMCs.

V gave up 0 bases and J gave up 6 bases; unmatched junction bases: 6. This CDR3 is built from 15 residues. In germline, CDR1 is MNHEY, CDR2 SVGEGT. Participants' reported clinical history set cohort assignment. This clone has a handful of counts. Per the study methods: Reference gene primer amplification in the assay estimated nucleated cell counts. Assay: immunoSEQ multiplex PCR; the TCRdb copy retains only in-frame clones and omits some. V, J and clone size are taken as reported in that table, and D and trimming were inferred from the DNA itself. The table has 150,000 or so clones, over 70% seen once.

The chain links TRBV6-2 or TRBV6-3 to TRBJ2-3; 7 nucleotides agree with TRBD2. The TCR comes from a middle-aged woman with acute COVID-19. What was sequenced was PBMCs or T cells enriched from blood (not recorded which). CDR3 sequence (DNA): TGTGCCAGCAGTTACTCGAGCGGGACCGTGGATACGCAGTATTTT. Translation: CASSYSSGTVDTQYF.